These T cell receptor beta chains were read from a single sample in a study of blood T cell repertoires in COVID-19. The method was immunoSEQ multiplex PCR; TCRdb's version includes in-frame clones alone and lacks a portion of them. Of about 76,000 clones in the sample, roughly 70% are singletons; the top ten hold under 25%. The sequencing input was peripheral blood. The receptors shown here come from a man between 65 and 85 years old with acute or convalescent COVID-19. The CDR3 runs from the conserved cysteine through the conserved F or W. The order of the fields is V gene, clone size, J gene, D gene, CDR3 DNA, CDR3 protein. The D gene is left open where the match is weak. Only some rows state a clone size, as once, few, many or a class for expanded clones.

v_call: TRBV7-3
clone_size: NA
j_call: TRBJ2-7
d_call: TRBD1
cdr3_nt: TGTGCCAGCAGCTCGGGACAGGCCGCGGCCGAGCAGTACTTC
cdr3_aa: CASSSGQAAAEQYF

v_call: TRBV7-9
clone_size: NA
j_call: TRBJ1-6
d_call: NA
cdr3_nt: TGTGCAGCGGGGAACAGAGATAATTCACCCCTCCACTTT
cdr3_aa: CAAGNRDNSPLHF

v_call: TRBV5-6
clone_size: NA
j_call: TRBJ2-3
d_call: TRBD1
cdr3_nt: TGTGCCAGCAGCTTGGGACAGGGGGCGGCAGATACGCAGTATTTT
cdr3_aa: CASSLGQGAADTQYF

v_call: TRBV13
clone_size: many
j_call: TRBJ2-3
d_call: TRBD2
cdr3_nt: TGTGCCAGCAGCCCTGGGACTAGCGGTACTCCGACCTATTTT
cdr3_aa: CASSPGTSGTPTYF

v_call: TRBV11-2
clone_size: NA
j_call: TRBJ2-6
d_call: NA
cdr3_nt: TGTGCCAGCAGCTTAGACCGAGTCGCTGGGGCCAACGTCCTGACTTTC
cdr3_aa: CASSLDRVAGANVLTF

v_call: TRBV28
clone_size: few
j_call: TRBJ1-2
d_call: NA
cdr3_nt: TGTGCCAGCAGTTTCGGGAACAACTATGGCTACACCTTC
cdr3_aa: CASSFGNNYGYTF

v_call: TRBV20-1
clone_size: NA
j_call: TRBJ2-6
d_call: NA
cdr3_nt: TGCAGTGCTAGTGAAGGGAGCTCTGGGGCCAACGTCCTGACTTTC
cdr3_aa: CSASEGSSGANVLTF

v_call: TRBV24-1
clone_size: NA
j_call: TRBJ1-2
d_call: NA
cdr3_nt: TGTGCCACCAGTGCGCACCGGGGGGCAGCCTCAGTTAACTATGGCTACACCTTC
cdr3_aa: CATSAHRGAASVNYGYTF

v_call: TRBV6-5
clone_size: NA
j_call: TRBJ2-1
d_call: TRBD1
cdr3_nt: TGTGCCAGCAGGATCTCGAGGGGGCATTACAATGAGCAGTTCTTC
cdr3_aa: CASRISRGHYNEQFF

v_call: TRBV6-1
clone_size: NA
j_call: TRBJ2-1
d_call: TRBD1
cdr3_nt: TGTGCCAGCAGTGCCTTCAGGGGGAGTGAGCAGTTCTTC
cdr3_aa: CASSAFRGSEQFF

v_call: TRBV6-6
clone_size: NA
j_call: TRBJ2-4
d_call: NA
cdr3_nt: TGTGCCAGCAGCCAAGACAGAGTAGCCAAAAACATTCAGTACTTC
cdr3_aa: CASSQDRVAKNIQYF

v_call: TRBV7-9
clone_size: NA
j_call: TRBJ2-1
d_call: TRBD2
cdr3_nt: TGTGCCAGCAGCTTAGCGGGAGGGCCCGGGAATGAGCAGTTCTTC
cdr3_aa: CASSLAGGPGNEQFF

v_call: TRBV19
clone_size: NA
j_call: TRBJ2-7
d_call: TRBD1
cdr3_nt: TGTGCCAGTAGTATCCGGGACAGGGGCAGTGGCGAGCAGTACTTC
cdr3_aa: CASSIRDRGSGEQYF

v_call: TRBV28
clone_size: NA
j_call: TRBJ1-2
d_call: NA
cdr3_nt: TGTGCCAGCAGTTTAAAGGGAGGGAGTGGAGGGCCTATCTATGGCTACACCTTC
cdr3_aa: CASSLKGGSGGPIYGYTF

v_call: TRBV9
clone_size: NA
j_call: TRBJ2-4
d_call: TRBD2
cdr3_nt: TGTGCCAGCAGCGTAGAGGGAGCGGGAGGTAGCAAAAACATTCAGTACTTC
cdr3_aa: CASSVEGAGGSKNIQYF

v_call: TRBV28
clone_size: few
j_call: TRBJ2-5
d_call: TRBD1
cdr3_nt: TGTGCCAGCAGTTCACCTGACAGGGAAGAGACCCAGTACTTC
cdr3_aa: CASSSPDREETQYF

v_call: TRBV7-9
clone_size: NA
j_call: TRBJ1-6
d_call: NA
cdr3_nt: TGTGCCAGCACCTTAGAGGCCCGGGATTCACCCCTCCACTTT
cdr3_aa: CASTLEARDSPLHF

v_call: TRBV6-1
clone_size: NA
j_call: TRBJ2-7
d_call: NA
cdr3_nt: TGTGCCAGCAGTGAAATCATCTCCTACGAGCAGTACTTC
cdr3_aa: CASSEIISYEQYF

v_call: TRBV9
clone_size: few
j_call: TRBJ1-3
d_call: NA
cdr3_nt: TGTGCCAGCAGCGTAAATGACAGGAGCGTCTCTGGAAACACCATATATTTT
cdr3_aa: CASSVNDRSVSGNTIYF

v_call: TRBV24-1
clone_size: few
j_call: TRBJ2-5
d_call: NA
cdr3_nt: TGTGCCACCAGCGATCAGGGGCGGGAAGAGACCCAGTACTTC
cdr3_aa: CATSDQGREETQYF

v_call: TRBV5-4
clone_size: NA
j_call: TRBJ1-2
d_call: TRBD1
cdr3_nt: TGTGCCAGCAGCGTGCCGGGACAGGGATATGGCTACACCTTC
cdr3_aa: CASSVPGQGYGYTF

v_call: TRBV12-3/TRBV12-4
clone_size: NA
j_call: TRBJ2-1
d_call: NA
cdr3_nt: TGTGCCAGCAGTTTAGAGAGGGAGCAGTTCTTC
cdr3_aa: CASSLEREQFF

v_call: TRBV18
clone_size: NA
j_call: TRBJ2-1
d_call: TRBD1
cdr3_nt: TGTGCCAGCTGGAGACAGGGGGCGCCGGGCAATGAGCAGTTCTTC
cdr3_aa: CASWRQGAPGNEQFF

v_call: TRBV18
clone_size: NA
j_call: TRBJ2-7
d_call: TRBD2
cdr3_nt: TGTGCCAGCTCACCAGGAACTAGCGGGAGCGAGCAGTACTTC
cdr3_aa: CASSPGTSGSEQYF

v_call: TRBV7-3
clone_size: few
j_call: TRBJ1-1
d_call: NA
cdr3_nt: TGTGCCAGCAGCTCATCAAGGGAGAGCACTGAAGCTTTCTTT
cdr3_aa: CASSSSRESTEAFF